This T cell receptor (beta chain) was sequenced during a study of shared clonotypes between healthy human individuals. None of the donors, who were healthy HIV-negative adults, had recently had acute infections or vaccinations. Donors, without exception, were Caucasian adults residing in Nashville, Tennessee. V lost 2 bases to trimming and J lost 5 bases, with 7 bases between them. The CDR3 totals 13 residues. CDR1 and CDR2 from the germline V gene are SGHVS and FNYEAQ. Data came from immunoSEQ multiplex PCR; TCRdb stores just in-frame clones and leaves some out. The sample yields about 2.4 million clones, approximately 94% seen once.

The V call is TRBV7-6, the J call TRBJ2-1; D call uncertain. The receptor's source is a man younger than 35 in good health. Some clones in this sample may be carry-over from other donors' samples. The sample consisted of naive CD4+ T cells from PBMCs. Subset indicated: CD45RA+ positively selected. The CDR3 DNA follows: TGTGCCAGCAGCTTAAATCCCAACAATGAGCAGTTCTTC. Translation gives CASSLNPNNEQFF.